Below are 10 T cell receptor beta chains sequenced from a single sample in a study of blood T cell repertoires in COVID-19. TCRdb's copy holds only in-frame clones and misses some; the assay was immunoSEQ multiplex PCR. The table lists about 64,000 clones, 70% to 90% of them singletons. Sequenced input: peripheral blood. The receptors come from a man in his 70s with acute or convalescent COVID-19.

The chain employs TRBV12-3 or TRBV12-4 and TRBJ1-1; a weak D match, TRBD1 (5 bases). The CDR3 is made up of 11 amino acids. Trimming removed 5 bases from V and 8 bases from J, with 9 bases in between. CDR3 sequence reads: CASSQGREAFF. DNA for the CDR3: TGTGCCAGCAGTCAGGGTAGGGAAGCTTTCTTT.

The rearrangement links TRBV2 to TRBJ1-5; the match to TRBD1 covers 7 bases. After removal of 0 bases from V and 8 bases from J, the junction contained 4 bases not matched to a gene. CDR3 length: 14 residues. Germline loops: CDR1 SNHLY, CDR2 FYNNEI. The CDR3 bases are TGTGCCAGCAGTGAAGCCCAGGGGGAGAAGCCCCAGCATTTT. Protein sequence: CASSEAQGEKPQHF.

The chain joins TRBV30 to TRBJ1-5; D is ambiguous. CDR1 and CDR2 (germline): GTSNPN, SVGIG (reference sequence). The CDR3 covers 12 residues. The V and J ends lost 5 bases and 4 bases respectively, with 9 bases between them. CDR3 DNA sequence: TGTGCCTGGGACGGGTGGAATCAGCCCCAGCATTTT. It translates to CAWDGWNQPQHF.

This clone has just one count. The chain uses TRBV7-9 and TRBJ1-2; weak D call: TRBD1 (5 bases). V lost 3 bases, J lost 0 bases, and 8 bases lay in between. The CDR3 has 14 residues. Looked up from germline, CDR1 is SEHNR and CDR2 is FQNEAQ (reference sequence). The CDR3 DNA follows: TGTGCCAGCAGCTTCCCAGGGACTAACTATGGCTACACCTTC. This gives the protein CASSFPGTNYGYTF.

This clone was counted a few times. The rearrangement uses TRBV3-1 (or the pseudogene TRBV3-2) and TRBJ1-2, with a weak D call TRBD1 (5 bases). The ends were cut back, 1 base at V and 0 bases at J, with 12 bases in the middle. Germline CDR1 is LGHDT and CDR2 is YNNKEL (reference sequence). The CDR3 contains 16 residues. The CDR3 protein is CASSQAWGVANYGYTF. The CDR3 DNA is TGTGCCAGCAGCCAAGCCTGGGGCGTAGCTAACTATGGCTACACCTTC.

The chain is built from TRBV21-1 and TRBJ2-1; the D call of TRBD2 is as the table states it, not checked on the DNA. TRBV21-1 constitutes a pseudogene. There are 17 residues in the CDR3. The DNA of the CDR3 is TGTGCCAGCAGAACGGAATTTAGCGGGGGGGCCCACAATGAGCAGTTCTTC. Protein: CASRTEFSGGAHNEQFF.

The genes are TRBV3-1 (or the pseudogene TRBV3-2) and TRBJ1-1; 9 bases align to TRBD1. The trim removed 1 base at V and 0 bases at J, leaving 3 bases unmatched. The CDR3 extends over 16 amino acids. In germline, CDR1 is LGHDT, CDR2 YNNKEL (reference sequence). CDR3 in amino acids: CASSQAGQGMNTEAFF. In DNA form, the CDR3 reads TGTGCCAGCAGCCAAGCCGGACAGGGGATGAACACTGAAGCTTTCTTT.

The V call is TRBV30, the J call TRBJ1-2; D remains ambiguous. This CDR3 is 12 amino acids long. CDR1 and CDR2 from the germline V gene are GTSNPN and SVGIG (reference sequence). Trimming took off 0 bases at V and 4 bases at J, with 6 bases between the two ends. CDR3 residues: CAWSVDFYGYTF. As DNA, the CDR3 is TGTGCCTGGAGTGTCGACTTCTATGGCTACACCTTC.

CDR3 sequence: CASSYPFRAAGGAFF. The CDR3 nucleotides read TGTGCCAGCAGTTACCCGTTTCGGGCCGCCGGCGGGGCTTTCTTT. The gene calls are TRBV6-2 or TRBV6-3 and TRBJ1-1; D not certain. Germline CDR1 MNHEY, CDR2 SVGEGT. The V and J ends lost 2 bases and 11 bases respectively, with 21 bases between them. The CDR3 has 15 amino acids.

The chain's CDR3 is CASSYSTGRFYGYTF. The CDR3 region has the DNA TGTGCCAGCAGTTATTCTACAGGTCGTTTCTATGGCTACACCTTC. The rearrangement links TRBV6-5 to TRBJ1-2; the D gene is possibly TRBD1 (5 bases). The germline V gene has CDR1 MNHEY and CDR2 SVGAGI. The CDR3 covers 15 residues. Trimming took 3 bases from V and 4 from J, leaving 15 bases between them.